This T cell receptor (beta chain) was captured in a study of blood T cell repertoires in COVID-19 (dated by TCRdb to 2020 to 2022). Describing the broader study: Samples from collaborators originated in the United States, Italy and Spain and spanned both the acute and convalescent phases of COVID-19. The samples were drawn from two sources: the first 160 participants of the ongoing ImmuneRACE study, and fewer than 1,500 subjects contributed by 6 global collaborators. The repertoires were released in a freely available public database intended as a resource for research on the immune response to SARS-CoV-2. HLA class I and class II types, where available, came from metadata supplied by the sample provider rather than from assay-based typing. A de-identified subject ID, COVID-19 status, age in years and sex were almost always included in the sample metadata. Deeply sampled blood TCRbeta repertoires from subjects exposed to, actively infected with, or recovered from COVID-19 were included in the dataset. The material from the prospective study consisted of cDNA or gDNA derived from T cells, B-cell-depleted T cells, or PBMCs.

Trimming removed 3 bases from V and 5 bases from J; the gene matches leave 7 bases unexplained. Its CDR3 holds 17 amino acids, cysteine through phenylalanine. CDR3 DNA is the only sequence kept; it has 51 bases, read in frame from the first base. CDR1 and CDR2 are drawn from the germline V gene (reference sequence): WNHNN, SYGVQD. For this clone: The specificity of this receptor is unknown. No base-level quality is on record; no much larger clone is a single base apart.

One collaborating source in Seattle enrolled patients while the patients were actively infected and followed the patients over time throughout the course of disease. Whole blood was collected in K2EDTA tubes by collaborating institutions according to the institutions' own protocols. Collaborator samples were shipped for TCRbeta analysis as frozen whole blood, isolated PBMCs, or DNA extracted from either sample type. TCRbeta CDR3 regions were amplified from genomic DNA by means of the immunoSEQ Assay, a bias-controlled multiplex PCR. For the original study's pipeline: Nucleated cell counts per sample were estimated from amplification of reference gene primers within the assay. Sequence reads were collapsed and filtered to measure the absolute abundance of every unique TCRbeta CDR3 rearrangement. For each sample, productive Simpson clonality was calculated as the square root of Simpson's diversity index across productive rearrangements. TCRdb took over this immuneACCESS table, retaining in-frame rearrangements with V and J assigned. Such tables are incomplete; in checked studies, under half of the missing clones stem from an unresolved V gene, and the remainder is unexplained. The DNA gave D and trimming, while V, J and clone size come from that table. In this sample the table shows fewer than 400,000 clones, about nine tenths of which occur a single time. The top ten clones comprise less than 3.5% of the sample.

The research as a whole found: The amount of clinical and demographic metadata varied by source and participant and was provided uncurated.

Recombination joined TRBV10-1 with TRBJ2-3, with 14 central nucleotides matching TRBD2. The source is a woman aged 30 to 39 with COVID-19, enrolled during active disease. Sequenced material: peripheral blood. In nucleotide form, the sequence is TGCGCCAGCAGTGACCATGGACTAGCGGGAGGAGGAGATACGCAGTATTTT. The translation is CASSDHGLAGGGDTQYF.